The entry that follows covers one TCR beta chain sequence. Its target is not known. One end of the junction does not line up with germline, which may come from a read error. This specimen comes from a study of early stage breast cancer tumors. Study-level points and caveats: Commonly generated sequences made up most enriched TCRB sequences shared between patients.

CDR1 and CDR2 from the germline V gene are SSHAT and FNYEAQ (reference sequence). The CDR3 runs to 14 residues. Sequencing was performed with immunoSEQ multiplex PCR; in TCRdb, only in-frame clones are kept and a portion is missing. This sample has 25,000 to 30,000 clones; about 80% occur once, and the top ten carry approximately 12%. Sequenced sample: blood. The chain links TRBV7-7 to TRBJ2-1; 8 bases agree with TRBD2. The source of this sequence is a person aged 55 to 69 with breast cancer. CDR3 region: CASSLREATNEQFF. Written as DNA, the CDR3 is TGTGCTAGCAGCTTGCGGGAGGCCACCAATGAGCAGTTCTTC.